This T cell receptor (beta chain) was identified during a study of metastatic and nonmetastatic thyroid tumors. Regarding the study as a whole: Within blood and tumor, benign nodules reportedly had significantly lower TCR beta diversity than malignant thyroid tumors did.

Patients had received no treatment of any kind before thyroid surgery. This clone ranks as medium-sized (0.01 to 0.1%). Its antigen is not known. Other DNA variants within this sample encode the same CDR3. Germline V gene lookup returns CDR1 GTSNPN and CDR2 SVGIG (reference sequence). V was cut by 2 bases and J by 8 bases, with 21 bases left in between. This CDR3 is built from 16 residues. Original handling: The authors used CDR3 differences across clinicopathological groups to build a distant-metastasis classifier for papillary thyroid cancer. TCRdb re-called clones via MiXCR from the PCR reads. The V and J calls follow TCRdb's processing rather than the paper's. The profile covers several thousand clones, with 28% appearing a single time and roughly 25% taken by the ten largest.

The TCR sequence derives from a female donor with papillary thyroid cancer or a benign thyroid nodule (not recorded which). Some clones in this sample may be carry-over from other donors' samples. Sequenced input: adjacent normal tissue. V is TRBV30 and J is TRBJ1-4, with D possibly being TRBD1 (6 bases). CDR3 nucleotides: TGTGCCTGGAGTCGGGGGGCTCAGGTGGAAGCCGAAAAACTGTTTTTT. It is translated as CAWSRGAQVEAEKLFF.